This T cell receptor beta chain emerged from a study of technical replicates of blood from several donors. Germline values: CDR1 MDHEN, CDR2 SYDVKM. V lost 2 bases and J 1 base, leaving 14 bases between the germline ends. This CDR3 contains 16 residues. Profiling relied on immunoSEQ multiplex PCR, and the TCRdb table lists in-frame clones only, not all of them. In the table there are 95,000 to 100,000 clones, 96% of which are singletons. The J gene is TRBJ2-5, the V gene TRBV28, with TRBD1 as a possible D gene (5 bases). The sequence derives from a human donor in good health. Sequencing used T cells isolated from PBMCs. CDR3 nucleotide sequence: TGTGCCAGCAGTTTAAGGCAGGGTTCGTCCCAAGAGACCCAGTACTTC. Protein product: CASSLRQGSSQETQYF.